This T cell receptor beta chain was identified in a study of T cells after yellow fever vaccination. CDR1 and CDR2 from the germline V gene are SGHRS and YFSETQ. The CDR3 runs to 18 residues. Trimming shortened V by 7 bases and J by 0 bases, and 20 bases separated the two germline ends. Many counts were recorded for this clonotype. TCRdb redid the calling of the 5' RACE reads with MiXCR, one entry per CDR3 protein. The sample consists of 20,000 to 25,000 distinct CDR3 sequences, less than 5.5% of them appearing once. The input for sequencing was PBMCs, either bulk or a sorted T-cell subset (CD4+, CD8+, memory, or dextramer-sorted; not recorded which), taken about 41 days after the first yellow fever vaccination. V usage is TRBV5-1 and J usage is TRBJ2-6; the D is unclear. The receptor's source is a man aged 18 to 35 who received the YFV17D yellow fever vaccine. The CDR3 spells CASGPRKGPLSGANVLTF. CDR3 DNA sequence: TGCGCCAGCGGCCCTAGGAAGGGTCCCCTCTCTGGGGCCAACGTCCTGACTTTC.